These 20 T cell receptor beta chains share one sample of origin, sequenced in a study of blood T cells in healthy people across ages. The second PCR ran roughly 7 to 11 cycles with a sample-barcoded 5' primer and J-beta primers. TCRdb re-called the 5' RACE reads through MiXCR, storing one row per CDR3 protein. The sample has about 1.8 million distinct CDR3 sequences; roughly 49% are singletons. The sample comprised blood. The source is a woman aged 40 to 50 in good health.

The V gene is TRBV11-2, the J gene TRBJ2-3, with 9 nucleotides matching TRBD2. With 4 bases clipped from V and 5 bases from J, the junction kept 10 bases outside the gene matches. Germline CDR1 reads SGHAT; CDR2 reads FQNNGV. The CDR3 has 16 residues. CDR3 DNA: TGTGCCAGCAGCTCCATAAGCGGGGGGCAGGTAGATACGCAGTATTTT. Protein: CASSSISGGQVDTQYF.

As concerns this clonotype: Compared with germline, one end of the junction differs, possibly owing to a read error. The CDR3 is CASSLQGNEQHF. CDR3 nucleotides: TGTGCCAGCAGCTTACAAGGAAATGAGCAGCACTTC. J is TRBJ2-1 and V is TRBV7-3; D is ambiguous. CDR3 length: 12 amino acids. CDR1 is SGHTA, CDR2 FQGTGA, per germline.

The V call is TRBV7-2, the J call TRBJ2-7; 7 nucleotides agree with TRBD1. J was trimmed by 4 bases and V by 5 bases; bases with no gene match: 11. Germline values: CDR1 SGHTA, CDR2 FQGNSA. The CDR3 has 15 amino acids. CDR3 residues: CASSPDRDSLYEQYF. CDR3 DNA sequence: TGTGCCAGCAGCCCCGACCGGGACAGTCTTTACGAGCAGTACTTC.

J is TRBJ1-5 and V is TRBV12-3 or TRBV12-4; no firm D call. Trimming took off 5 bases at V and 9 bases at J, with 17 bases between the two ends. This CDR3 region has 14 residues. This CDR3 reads CASSPREGSGPQHF. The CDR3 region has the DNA TGTGCCAGCAGTCCCCGGGAGGGCTCTGGGCCCCAGCATTTT.

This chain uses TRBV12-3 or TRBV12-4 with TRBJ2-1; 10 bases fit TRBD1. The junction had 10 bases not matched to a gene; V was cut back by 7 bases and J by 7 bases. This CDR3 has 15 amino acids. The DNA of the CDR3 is TGTGCCAGCAATACCGGGACAGGGGTAAAGAATGAGCAGTTCTTC. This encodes CASNTGTGVKNEQFF.

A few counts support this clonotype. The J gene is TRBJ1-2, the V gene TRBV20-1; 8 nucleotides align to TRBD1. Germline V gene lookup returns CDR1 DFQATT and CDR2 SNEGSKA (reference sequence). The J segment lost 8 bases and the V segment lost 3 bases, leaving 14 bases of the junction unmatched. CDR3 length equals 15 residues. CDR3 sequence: CSASIHGQGARGYTF. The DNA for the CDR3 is TGCAGTGCTAGTATTCACGGCCAGGGGGCTCGGGGCTACACCTTC.

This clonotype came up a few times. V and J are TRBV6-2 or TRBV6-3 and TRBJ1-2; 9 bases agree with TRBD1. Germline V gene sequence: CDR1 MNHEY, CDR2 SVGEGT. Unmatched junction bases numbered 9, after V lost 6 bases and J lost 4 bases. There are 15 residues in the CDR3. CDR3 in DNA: TGTGCCAGCAGATCGACCGGGACAGGGTTCTATGGCTACACCTTC. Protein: CASRSTGTGFYGYTF.

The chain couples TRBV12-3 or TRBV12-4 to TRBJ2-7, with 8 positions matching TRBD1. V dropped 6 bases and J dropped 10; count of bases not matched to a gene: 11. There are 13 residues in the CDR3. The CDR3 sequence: CASSPGQGLTQYF. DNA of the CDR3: TGTGCCAGCAGCCCTGGACAGGGTTTAACCCAGTACTTC.

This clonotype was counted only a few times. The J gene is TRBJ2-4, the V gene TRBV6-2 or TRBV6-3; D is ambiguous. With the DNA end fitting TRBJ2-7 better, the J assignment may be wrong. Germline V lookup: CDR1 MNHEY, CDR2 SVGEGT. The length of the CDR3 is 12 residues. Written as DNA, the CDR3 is TGTGCCAGCAGTTTACAGCACTACGAGCAGTACTTC. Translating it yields CASSLQHYEQYF.

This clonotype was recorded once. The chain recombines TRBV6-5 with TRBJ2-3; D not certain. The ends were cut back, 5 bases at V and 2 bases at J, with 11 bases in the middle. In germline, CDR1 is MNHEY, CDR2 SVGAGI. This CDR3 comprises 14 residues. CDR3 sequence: CASSQAINTDTQYF. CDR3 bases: TGTGCCAGCAGTCAGGCGATAAACACAGATACGCAGTATTTT.

The CDR3 here is CASSIRSRGQPQHF. DNA of the CDR3: TGTGCCAGCAGCATCCGGTCCAGAGGACAGCCCCAGCATTTT. V gene TRBV12-3 or TRBV12-4 combines with J gene TRBJ1-5; D is unclear. The V end lost 6 bases, the J end lost 7 bases, and 16 bases lay between the germline ends. This CDR3 is 14 amino acids long.

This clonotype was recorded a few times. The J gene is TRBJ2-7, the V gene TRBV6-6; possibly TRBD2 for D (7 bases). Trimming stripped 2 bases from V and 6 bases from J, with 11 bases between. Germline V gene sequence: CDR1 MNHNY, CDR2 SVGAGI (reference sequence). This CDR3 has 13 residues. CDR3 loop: CASSYEGGVEQYF. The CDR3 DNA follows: TGTGCCAGCAGTTACGAGGGGGGGGTCGAGCAGTACTTC.

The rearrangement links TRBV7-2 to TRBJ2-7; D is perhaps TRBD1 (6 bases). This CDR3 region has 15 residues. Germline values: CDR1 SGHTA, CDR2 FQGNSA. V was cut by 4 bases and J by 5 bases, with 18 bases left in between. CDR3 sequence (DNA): TGTGCCAGCAGCTCCTATCCGGACAGTATCAACGAGCAGTACTTC. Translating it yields CASSSYPDSINEQYF.

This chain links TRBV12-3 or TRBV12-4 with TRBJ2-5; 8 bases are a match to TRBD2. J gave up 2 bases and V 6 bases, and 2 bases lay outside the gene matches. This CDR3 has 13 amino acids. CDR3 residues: CASRIAGQETQYF. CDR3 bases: TGTGCCAGCAGAATAGCGGGACAAGAGACCCAGTACTTC.

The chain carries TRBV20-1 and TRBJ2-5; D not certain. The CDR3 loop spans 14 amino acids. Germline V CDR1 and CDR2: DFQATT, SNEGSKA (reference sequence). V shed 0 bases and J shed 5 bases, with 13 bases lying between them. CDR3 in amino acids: CSARDPLGHETQYF. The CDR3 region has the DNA TGCAGTGCTAGAGATCCGCTAGGGCATGAGACCCAGTACTTC.

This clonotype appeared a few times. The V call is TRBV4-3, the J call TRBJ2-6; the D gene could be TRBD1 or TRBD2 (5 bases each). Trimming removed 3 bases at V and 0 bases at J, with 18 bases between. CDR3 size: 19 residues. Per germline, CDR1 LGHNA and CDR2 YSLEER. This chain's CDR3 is CASSHSGLGPRSGANVLTF. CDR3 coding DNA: TGCGCCAGCAGCCATTCTGGACTGGGACCGCGCTCTGGGGCCAACGTCCTGACTTTC.

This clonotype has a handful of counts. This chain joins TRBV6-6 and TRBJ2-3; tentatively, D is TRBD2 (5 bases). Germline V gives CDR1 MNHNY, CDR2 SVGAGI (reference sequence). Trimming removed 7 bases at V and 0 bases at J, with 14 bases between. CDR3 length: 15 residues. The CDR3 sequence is CASTPPGKSTDTQYF. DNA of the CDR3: TGTGCCAGCACGCCGCCGGGAAAGAGCACAGATACGCAGTATTTT.

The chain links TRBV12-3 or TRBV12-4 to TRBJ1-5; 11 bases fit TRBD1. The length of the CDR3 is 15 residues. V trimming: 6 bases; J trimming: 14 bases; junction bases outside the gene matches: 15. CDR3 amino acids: CASRNARTGGAREHF. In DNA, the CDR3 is TGTGCCAGCAGAAACGCCCGGACAGGGGGCGCGAGAGAGCATTTT.

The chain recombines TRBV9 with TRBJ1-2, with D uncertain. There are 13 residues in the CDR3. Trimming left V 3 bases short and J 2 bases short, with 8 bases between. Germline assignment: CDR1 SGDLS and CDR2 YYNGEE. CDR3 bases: TGTGCCAGCAGCGCCGGACGGAACTATGGCTACACCTTC. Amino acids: CASSAGRNYGYTF.

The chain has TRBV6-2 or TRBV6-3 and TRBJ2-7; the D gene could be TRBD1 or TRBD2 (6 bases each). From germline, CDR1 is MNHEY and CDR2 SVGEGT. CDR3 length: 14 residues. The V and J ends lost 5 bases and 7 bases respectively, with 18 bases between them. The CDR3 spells CASSDWRETGEQYF. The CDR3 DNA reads TGTGCCAGCAGTGACTGGAGGGAAACAGGGGAGCAGTACTTC.